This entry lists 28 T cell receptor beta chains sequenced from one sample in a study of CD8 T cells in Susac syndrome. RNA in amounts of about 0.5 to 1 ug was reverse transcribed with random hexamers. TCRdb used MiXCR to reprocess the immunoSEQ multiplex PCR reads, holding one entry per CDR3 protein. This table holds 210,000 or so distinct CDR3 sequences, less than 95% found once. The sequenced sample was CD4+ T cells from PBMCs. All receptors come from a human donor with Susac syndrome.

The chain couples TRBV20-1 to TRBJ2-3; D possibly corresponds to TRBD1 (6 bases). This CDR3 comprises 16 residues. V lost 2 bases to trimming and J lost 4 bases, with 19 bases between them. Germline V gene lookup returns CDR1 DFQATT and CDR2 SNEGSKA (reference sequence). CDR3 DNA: TGCAGTGCTAGACTACAACCGGGACACAGTCCAGATACGCAGTATTTT. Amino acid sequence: CSARLQPGHSPDTQYF.

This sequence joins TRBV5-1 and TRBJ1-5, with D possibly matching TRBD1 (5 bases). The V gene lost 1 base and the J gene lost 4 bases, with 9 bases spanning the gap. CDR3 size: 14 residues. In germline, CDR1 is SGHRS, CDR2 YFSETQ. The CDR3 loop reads CASSLTGGNQPQHF. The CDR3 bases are TGCGCCAGCAGCTTGACGGGGGGTAATCAGCCCCAGCATTTT.

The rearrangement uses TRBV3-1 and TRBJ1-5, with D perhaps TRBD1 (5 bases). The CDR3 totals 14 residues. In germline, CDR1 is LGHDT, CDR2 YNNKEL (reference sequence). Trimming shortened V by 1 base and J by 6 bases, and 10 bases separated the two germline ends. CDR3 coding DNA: TGTGCCAGCAGCCAAGCGGGGGACGGTCAGCCCCAGCATTTT. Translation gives CASSQAGDGQPQHF. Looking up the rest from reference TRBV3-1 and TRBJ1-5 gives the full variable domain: DTAVSQTPKYLVTQMGNDKSIKCEQNLGHDTMYWYKQDSKKFLKIMFSYNNKELIINETVPNRFSPKSPDKAHLNLHINSLELGDSAVYFCASSQAGDGQPQHFGDGTRLSIL.

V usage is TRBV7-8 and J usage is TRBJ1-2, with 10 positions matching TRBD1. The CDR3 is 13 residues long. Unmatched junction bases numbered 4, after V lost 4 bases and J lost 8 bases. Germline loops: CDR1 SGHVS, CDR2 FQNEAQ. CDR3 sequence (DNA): TGTGCCAGCAGCTCGGGACAGGGGAACGGCTACACCTTC. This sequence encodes CASSSGQGNGYTF.

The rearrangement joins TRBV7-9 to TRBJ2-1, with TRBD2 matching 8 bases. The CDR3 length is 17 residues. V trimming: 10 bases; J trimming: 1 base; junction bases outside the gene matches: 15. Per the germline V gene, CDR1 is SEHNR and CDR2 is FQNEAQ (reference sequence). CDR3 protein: CAMAHSGSGGSYNEQFF. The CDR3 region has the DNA TGTGCCATGGCCCACTCTGGCAGCGGGGGATCCTACAATGAGCAGTTCTTC.

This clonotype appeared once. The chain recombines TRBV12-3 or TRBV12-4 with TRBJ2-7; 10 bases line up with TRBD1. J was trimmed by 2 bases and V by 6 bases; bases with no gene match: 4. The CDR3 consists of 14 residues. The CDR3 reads CASRPGQGTYEQYF. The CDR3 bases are TGTGCCAGCAGGCCGGGACAGGGGACCTACGAGCAGTACTTC.

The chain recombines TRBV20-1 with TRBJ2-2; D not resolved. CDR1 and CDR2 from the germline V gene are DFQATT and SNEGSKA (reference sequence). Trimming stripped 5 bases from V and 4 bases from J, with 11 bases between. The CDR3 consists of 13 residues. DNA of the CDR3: TGCAGTGCTCGTCCTCGGAGCACCGGGGAGCTGTTTTTT. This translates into CSARPRSTGELFF.

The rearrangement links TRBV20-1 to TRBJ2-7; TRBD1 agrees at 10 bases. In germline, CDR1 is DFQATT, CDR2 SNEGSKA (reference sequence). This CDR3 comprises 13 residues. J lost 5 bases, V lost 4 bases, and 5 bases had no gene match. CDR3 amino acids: CSANDRGPNEQYF. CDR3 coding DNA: TGCAGTGCTAATGACAGGGGGCCAAACGAGCAGTACTTC.

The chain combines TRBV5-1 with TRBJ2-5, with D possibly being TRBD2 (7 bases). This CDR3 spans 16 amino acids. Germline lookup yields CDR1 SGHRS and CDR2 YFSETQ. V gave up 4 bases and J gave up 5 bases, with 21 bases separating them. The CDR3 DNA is TGCGCCAGCAGCCCCCCCGAGGGGGGGGCGCTGGAGACCCAGTACTTC. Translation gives CASSPPEGGALETQYF.

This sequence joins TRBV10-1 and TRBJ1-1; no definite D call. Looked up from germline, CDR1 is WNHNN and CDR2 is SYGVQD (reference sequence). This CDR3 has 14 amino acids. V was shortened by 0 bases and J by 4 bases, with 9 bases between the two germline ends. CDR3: CASSESAVGTEAFF. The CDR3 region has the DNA TGCGCCAGCAGTGAGTCGGCAGTGGGCACTGAAGCTTTCTTT.

Here the CDR3 reads CASSYVGGALAKNIQYF. CDR3 nucleotide sequence: TGTGCCAGCAGTTACGTCGGGGGAGCACTAGCCAAAAACATTCAGTACTTC. The gene calls are TRBV28 and TRBJ2-4; a possible D gene is TRBD2 (6 bases). V was trimmed by 4 bases and J by 0 bases, leaving 16 bases between them. Germline loops: CDR1 MDHEN, CDR2 SYDVKM. The CDR3 sequence is 17 residues long. Full variable domain (remainder filled in from reference TRBV28 and TRBJ2-4): DVKVTQSSRYLVKRTGEKVFLECVQDMDHENMFWYRQDPGLGLRLIYFSYDVKMKEKGDIPEGYSVSREKKERFSLILESASTNQTSMYLCASSYVGGALAKNIQYFGAGTRLSVL.

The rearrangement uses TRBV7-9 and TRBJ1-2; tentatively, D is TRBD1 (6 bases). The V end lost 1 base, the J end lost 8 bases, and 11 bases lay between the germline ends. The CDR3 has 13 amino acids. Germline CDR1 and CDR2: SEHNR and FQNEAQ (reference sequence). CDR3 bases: TGTGCCAGCAGCTTAGGGTACAGGGACGGCTACACCTTC. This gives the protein CASSLGYRDGYTF.

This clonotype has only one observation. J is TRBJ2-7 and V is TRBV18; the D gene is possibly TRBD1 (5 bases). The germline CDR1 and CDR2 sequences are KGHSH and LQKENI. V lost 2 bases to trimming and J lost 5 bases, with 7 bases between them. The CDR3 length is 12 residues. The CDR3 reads CASSPAGNEQYF. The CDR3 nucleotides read TGTGCCAGCTCACCAGCAGGGAACGAGCAGTACTTC.

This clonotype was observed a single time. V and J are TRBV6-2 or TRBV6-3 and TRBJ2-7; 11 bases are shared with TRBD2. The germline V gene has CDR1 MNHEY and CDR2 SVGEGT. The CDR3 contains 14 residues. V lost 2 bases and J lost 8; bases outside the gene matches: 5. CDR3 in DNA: TGTGCCAGCAGTTACGCACTAGCGGGGGTCCAGCAGTACTTC. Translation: CASSYALAGVQQYF.

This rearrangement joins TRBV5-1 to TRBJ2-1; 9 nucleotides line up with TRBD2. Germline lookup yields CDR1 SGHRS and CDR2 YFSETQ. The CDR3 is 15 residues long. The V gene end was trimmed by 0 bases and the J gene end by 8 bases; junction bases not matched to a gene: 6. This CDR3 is CASSLGSGGFDEQFF. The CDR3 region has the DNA TGCGCCAGCAGCTTGGGTAGCGGGGGCTTTGATGAGCAGTTCTTC. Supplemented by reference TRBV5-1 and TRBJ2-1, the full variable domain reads KAGVTQTPRYLIKTRGQQVTLSCSPISGHRSVSWYQQTPGQGLQFLFEYFSETQRNKGNFPGRFSGRQFSNSRSEMNVSTLELGDSALYLCASSLGSGGFDEQFFGPGTRLTVL.

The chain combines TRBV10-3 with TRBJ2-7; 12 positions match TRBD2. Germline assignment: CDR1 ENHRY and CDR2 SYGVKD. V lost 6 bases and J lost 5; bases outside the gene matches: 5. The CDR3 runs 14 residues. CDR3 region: CAIRSSGGADEQYF. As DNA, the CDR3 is TGTGCCATCAGGTCTAGCGGGGGGGCGGACGAGCAGTACTTC.

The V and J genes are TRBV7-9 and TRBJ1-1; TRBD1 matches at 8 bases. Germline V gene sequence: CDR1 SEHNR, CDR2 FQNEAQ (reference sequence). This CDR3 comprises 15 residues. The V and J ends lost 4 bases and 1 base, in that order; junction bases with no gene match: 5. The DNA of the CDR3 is TGTGCCAGCAGCTCCCTGACAGGGGCGAACACTGAAGCTTTCTTT. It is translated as CASSSLTGANTEAFF.

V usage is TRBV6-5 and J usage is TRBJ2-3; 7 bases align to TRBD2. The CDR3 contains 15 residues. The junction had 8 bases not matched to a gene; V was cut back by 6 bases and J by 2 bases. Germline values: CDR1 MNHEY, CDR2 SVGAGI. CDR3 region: CASSSDSGITDTQYF. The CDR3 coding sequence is TGTGCCAGCAGCTCTGACAGCGGGATCACAGATACGCAGTATTTT.

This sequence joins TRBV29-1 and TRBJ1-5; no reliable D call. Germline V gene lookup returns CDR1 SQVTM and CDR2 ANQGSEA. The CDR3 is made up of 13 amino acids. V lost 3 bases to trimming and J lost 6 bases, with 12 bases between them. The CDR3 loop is CSVETGVGQPQHF. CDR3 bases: TGCAGCGTTGAGACTGGGGTTGGTCAGCCCCAGCATTTT.

The CDR3 here is CSASRSGAASSGNTIYF. The CDR3, as DNA: TGCAGTGCTAGTCGGTCAGGAGCGGCGAGCTCTGGAAACACCATATATTTT. The chain has TRBV20-1 and TRBJ1-3; D is ambiguous. The germline V and J ends were trimmed by 3 bases and 0 bases, with 18 bases remaining between them. The CDR3 loop spans 17 amino acids. Germline assignment: CDR1 DFQATT and CDR2 SNEGSKA (reference sequence).

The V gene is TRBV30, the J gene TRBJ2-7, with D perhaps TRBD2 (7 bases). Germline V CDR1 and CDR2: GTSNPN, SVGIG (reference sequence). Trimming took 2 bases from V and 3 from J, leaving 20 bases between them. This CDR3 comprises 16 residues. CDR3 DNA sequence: TGTGCCTGGAGTAGGTTTGGGGGCCCGGGAGGCTACGAGCAGTACTTC. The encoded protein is CAWSRFGGPGGYEQYF. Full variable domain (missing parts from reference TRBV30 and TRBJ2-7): SQTIHQWPATLVQPVGSPLSLECTVEGTSNPNLYWYRQAAGRGLQLLFYSVGIGQISSEVPQNLSASRPQDRQFILSSKKLLLSDSGFYLCAWSRFGGPGGYEQYFGPGTRLTVT.

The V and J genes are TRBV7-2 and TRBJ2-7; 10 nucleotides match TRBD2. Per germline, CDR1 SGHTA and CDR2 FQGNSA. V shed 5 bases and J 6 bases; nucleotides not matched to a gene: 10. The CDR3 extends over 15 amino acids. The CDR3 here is CASSPPLAGGFEQYF. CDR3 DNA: TGTGCCAGCAGCCCCCCTTTAGCGGGGGGATTCGAGCAGTACTTC.

The CDR3 DNA is TGCGCCAGCAGCCAAGATTCCGCCGCTAGCTCCTACGAGCAGTACTTC. Protein: CASSQDSAASSYEQYF. The chain carries TRBV4-1 and TRBJ2-7; no reliable D call. The ends were cut back, 0 bases at V and 0 bases at J, with 12 bases in the middle. The CDR3 loop spans 16 amino acids. Germline V gene data show CDR1 as MGHRA and CDR2 as YSYEKL.

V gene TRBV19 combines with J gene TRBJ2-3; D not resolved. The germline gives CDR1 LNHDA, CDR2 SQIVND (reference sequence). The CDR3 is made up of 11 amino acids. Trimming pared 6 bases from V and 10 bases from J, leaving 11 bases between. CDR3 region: CASSSRIAQYF. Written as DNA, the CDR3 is TGTGCCAGTAGCAGCCGCATAGCGCAGTATTTT.

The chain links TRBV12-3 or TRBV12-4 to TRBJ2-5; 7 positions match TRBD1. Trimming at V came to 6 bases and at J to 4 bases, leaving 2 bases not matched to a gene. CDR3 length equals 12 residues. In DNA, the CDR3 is TGTGCCAGCAGGTACAGGGGAGAGACCCAGTACTTC. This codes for CASRYRGETQYF.

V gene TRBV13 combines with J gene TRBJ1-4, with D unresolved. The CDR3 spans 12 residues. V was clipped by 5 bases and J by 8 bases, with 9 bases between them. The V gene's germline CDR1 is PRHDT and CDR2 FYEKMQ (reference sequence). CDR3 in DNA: TGTGCCAGCAGCACAAATAACGAAAAACTGTTTTTT. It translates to CASSTNNEKLFF.

The CDR3 sequence: CASSLPGQLYEQYF. The CDR3 DNA reads TGTGCCAGTAGTTTGCCGGGACAGTTGTACGAGCAGTACTTC. The rearrangement joins TRBV19 to TRBJ2-7; 7 bases are a match to TRBD1. Germline lookup yields CDR1 LNHDA and CDR2 SQIVND (reference sequence). V gave up 5 bases and J gave up 4 bases; unmatched junction bases: 8. This CDR3 has 14 amino acids.

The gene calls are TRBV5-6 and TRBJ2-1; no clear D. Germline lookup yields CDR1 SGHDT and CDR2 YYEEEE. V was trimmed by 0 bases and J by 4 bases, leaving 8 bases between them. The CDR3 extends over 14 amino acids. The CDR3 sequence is CASSLGFVYNEQFF. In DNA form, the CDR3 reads TGTGCCAGCAGCTTGGGTTTCGTTTACAATGAGCAGTTCTTC.